This TCR beta chain originates from a study of response to subunit inactivated influenza vaccine. Study results and caveats: The authors proposed limited new T cell recruitment per seasonal influenza vaccination.

A single record per CDR3 protein comes from TCRdb applying MiXCR to the RT-PCR reads. Found here are 630,000 or so distinct CDR3 sequences, approximately 15% of them singletons; the top ten hold around 10%. About this clonotype itself: Its antigen is unidentified.

This material consisted of PBMCs from blood, taken 11 to 12 days after vaccination. This clonotype originated in a man between 50 and 59 years old who received an inactivated influenza vaccine.

CDR3 coding DNA: TGCAGTGAGGGTGGCTTCCGGAGCACTGAAGCTTTCTTT. Amino acids: CSEGGFRSTEAFF. V and J are TRBV20-1 and TRBJ1-1; D not certain. Trimming took off 7 bases at V and 4 bases at J, with 16 bases between the two ends. This CDR3 is built from 13 residues. Germline values: CDR1 DFQATT, CDR2 SNEGSKA (reference sequence).